This record looks at one T cell receptor beta chain sequence and its context. Its antigen is still unknown. The data were taken from a study of T cell responses to AZD1222 COVID-19 vaccine. CDR3 length: 14 residues. CDR1 is SNHLY, CDR2 FYNNEI, per germline. Trimming removed 4 bases at V and 0 bases at J, with 9 bases between. General observations from the study: When two AZD1222 doses had been given, Spike-specific TCR breadth and depth rose. CD4 TCRs associated with vaccination spanned spike, dominating at 160-218 and 743-854.

TCRdb's table, derived via immunoSEQ multiplex PCR, lists solely in-frame clones and lacks some. The repertoire includes under 150,000 clones, roughly 87% of them detected once, and approximately 6% sits in the top ten. The receptor was derived from an adult who received the AZD1222 COVID-19 vaccine. Sequences were derived from peripheral blood, sampled 28 days after the second AZD1222 dose. The rearrangement joins TRBV2 to TRBJ1-1; no firm D call. The CDR3 reads CASSVTEMNTEAFF. The CDR3 nucleotides read TGTGCCAGCAGTGTGACGGAGATGAACACTGAAGCTTTCTTT.